The 6 T cell receptor beta chains in this list originate from one sample, sequenced in a study of T cells after yellow fever vaccination. TCRdb recomputed calls from the 5' RACE reads with MiXCR, one row per CDR3 protein. Here the sample spans 400,000 or so distinct CDR3 sequences, more than 9% being singletons. Here the sequenced sample was PBMCs, taken on the day of the first yellow fever vaccination. These receptors were taken from a man in his late teens or twenties who received the YFV17D yellow fever vaccine.

The rearrangement links TRBV7-2 to TRBJ1-5, with 12 bases aligning to TRBD1. Germline CDR1 is SGHTA and CDR2 is FQGNSA. J lost 2 bases, V lost 5 bases, and 13 bases had no gene match. This CDR3 comprises 19 residues. The CDR3 sequence is CASSMGGTGGRWGNQPQHF. The CDR3 coding sequence is TGTGCCAGCAGCATGGGGGGGACAGGGGGCCGCTGGGGCAATCAGCCCCAGCATTTT.

This clonotype turned up a few times. The chain uses TRBV21-1 and TRBJ2-3; the table calls TRBD1, which could not be checked here. TRBV21-1 is termed a pseudogene. The CDR3 spans 16 residues. The CDR3 DNA follows: TGTGCCAGCAGCAAAGGTCCCACAGCTAACACAGATACGCAGTATTTT. Protein: CASSKGPTANTDTQYF.

This clonotype was detected only a few times. This CDR3 reads CASSQVGGSSTDTQYF. The DNA for the CDR3 is TGCGCCAGCAGCCAGGTCGGGGGCTCTAGCACAGATACGCAGTATTTT. The rearrangement links TRBV4-3 to TRBJ2-3; either TRBD1 or TRBD2 may fit D (6 bases each). Germline values: CDR1 LGHNA, CDR2 YSLEER. This CDR3 has 16 residues. V gave up 3 bases and J gave up 0 bases, with 13 bases separating them.

This sequence joins TRBV27 and TRBJ1-2, with a tentative D call TRBD1 (5 bases). This CDR3 has 16 amino acids. V was clipped by 0 bases and J by 8 bases, with 19 bases between them. CDR1 and CDR2 (germline): MNHEY, SMNVEV (reference sequence). DNA of the CDR3: TGTGCCAGCAGTTTATCATCGCAGGGATTGATAGGGGGCTACACCTTC. Protein: CASSLSSQGLIGGYTF.

In this sample, this clonotype turned up many times. The genes are TRBV28 and TRBJ2-2; D remains ambiguous. The CDR3 length is 15 residues. V lost 5 bases and J lost 5, with 15 bases in between. CDR1 and CDR2 (germline): MDHEN, SYDVKM. The CDR3: CASSSREGWTGELFF. CDR3 coding DNA: TGTGCCAGCAGTAGTAGGGAAGGGTGGACCGGGGAGCTGTTTTTT.

This clonotype was counted between two and nine times. This chain connects TRBV20-1 to TRBJ1-1; TRBD1 agrees at 7 bases. Germline CDR1 is DFQATT and CDR2 is SNEGSKA (reference sequence). The CDR3 loop spans 13 amino acids. Trimming at V came to 5 bases and at J to 6 bases, leaving 9 bases not matched to a gene. CDR3 region: CSAGQGTVPEAFF. Written as DNA, the CDR3 is TGCAGTGCTGGCCAAGGGACAGTTCCTGAAGCTTTCTTT.